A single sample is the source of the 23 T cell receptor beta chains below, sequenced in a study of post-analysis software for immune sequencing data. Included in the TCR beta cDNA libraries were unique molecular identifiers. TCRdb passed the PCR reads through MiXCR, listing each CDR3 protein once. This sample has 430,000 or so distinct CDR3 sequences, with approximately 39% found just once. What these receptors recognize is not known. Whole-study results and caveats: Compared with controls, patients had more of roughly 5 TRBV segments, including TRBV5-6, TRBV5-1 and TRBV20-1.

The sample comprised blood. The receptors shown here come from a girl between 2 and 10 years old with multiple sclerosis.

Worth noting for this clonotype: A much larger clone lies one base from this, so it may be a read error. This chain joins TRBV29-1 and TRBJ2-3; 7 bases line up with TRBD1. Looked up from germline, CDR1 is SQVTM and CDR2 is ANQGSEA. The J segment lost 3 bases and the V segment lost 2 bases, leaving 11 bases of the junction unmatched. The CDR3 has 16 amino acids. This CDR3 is CSVEISGQRPTDTQYF. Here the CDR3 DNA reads TGCAGCGTTGAAATCTCGGGACAGAGGCCTACAGATACGCAGTATTTT.

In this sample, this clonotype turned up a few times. The CDR3 DNA reads TGTGCCAGCAGTCCTACAGGGTTCAATCAGCCCCAGCATTTT. Amino acids: CASSPTGFNQPQHF. The genes are TRBV25-1 and TRBJ1-5; D might be TRBD1 (6 bases). CDR1 MGHDK and CDR2 SYGVNS come from the germline V gene. The CDR3 is 14 residues long. Between the trimmed V and J ends, which lost 5 bases and 3 bases, there was a span of 11 bases.

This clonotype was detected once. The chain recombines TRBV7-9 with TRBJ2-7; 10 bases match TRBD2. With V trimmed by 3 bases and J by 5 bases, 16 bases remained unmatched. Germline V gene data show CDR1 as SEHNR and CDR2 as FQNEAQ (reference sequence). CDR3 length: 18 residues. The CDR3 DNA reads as TGTGCCAGCAGCTTCTTCGGGGGGCTAGCGGGAGCTTTCCACGAGCAGTACTTC. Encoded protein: CASSFFGGLAGAFHEQYF. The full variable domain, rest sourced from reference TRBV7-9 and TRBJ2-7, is DTGVSQNPRHKITKRGQNVTFRCDPISEHNRLYWYRQTLGQGPEFLTYFQNEAQLEKSRLLSDRFSAERPKGSFSTLEIQRTEQGDSAMYLCASSFFGGLAGAFHEQYFGPGTRLTVT.

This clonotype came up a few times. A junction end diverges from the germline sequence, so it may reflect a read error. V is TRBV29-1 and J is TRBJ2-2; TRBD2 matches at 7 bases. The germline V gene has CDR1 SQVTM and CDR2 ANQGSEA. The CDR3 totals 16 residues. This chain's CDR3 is CSVEGGEGLITGELFF. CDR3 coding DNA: TGCAGCGTGGAAGGAGGGGAGGGGCTGATCACCGGGGAGCTGTTTTTT.

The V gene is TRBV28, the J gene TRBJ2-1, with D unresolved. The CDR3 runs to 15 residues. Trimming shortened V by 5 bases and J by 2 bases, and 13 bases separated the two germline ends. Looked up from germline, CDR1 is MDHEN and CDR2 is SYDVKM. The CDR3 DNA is TGTGCCAGCAGTCCCCTCGGAGTCCCCTACAATGAGCAGTTCTTC. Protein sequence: CASSPLGVPYNEQFF. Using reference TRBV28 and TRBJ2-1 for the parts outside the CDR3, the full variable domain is DVKVTQSSRYLVKRTGEKVFLECVQDMDHENMFWYRQDPGLGLRLIYFSYDVKMKEKGDIPEGYSVSREKKERFSLILESASTNQTSMYLCASSPLGVPYNEQFFGPGTRLTVL.

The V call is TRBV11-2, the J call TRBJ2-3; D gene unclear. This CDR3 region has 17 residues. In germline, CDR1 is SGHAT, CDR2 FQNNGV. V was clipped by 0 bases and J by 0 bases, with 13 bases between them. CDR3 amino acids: CASSLEWILPSTDTQYF. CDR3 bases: TGTGCCAGCAGCTTAGAATGGATACTACCTAGCACAGATACGCAGTATTTT.

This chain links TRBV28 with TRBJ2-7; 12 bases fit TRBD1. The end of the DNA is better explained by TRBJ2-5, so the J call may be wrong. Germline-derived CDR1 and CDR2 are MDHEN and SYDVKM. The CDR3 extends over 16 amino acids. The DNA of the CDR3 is TGTGCCAGCAGTTCCCCCGGGACAGGGGGCCGAGAGACCCAGTACTTC. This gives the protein CASSSPGTGGRETQYF.

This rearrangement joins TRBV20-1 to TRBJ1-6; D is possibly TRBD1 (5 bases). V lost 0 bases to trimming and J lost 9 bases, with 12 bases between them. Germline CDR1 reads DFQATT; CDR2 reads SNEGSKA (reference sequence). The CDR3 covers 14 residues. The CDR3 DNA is TGCAGTGCTAGAGAAGGCAGGGCGAGTTCACCCCTCCACTTT. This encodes CSAREGRASSPLHF.

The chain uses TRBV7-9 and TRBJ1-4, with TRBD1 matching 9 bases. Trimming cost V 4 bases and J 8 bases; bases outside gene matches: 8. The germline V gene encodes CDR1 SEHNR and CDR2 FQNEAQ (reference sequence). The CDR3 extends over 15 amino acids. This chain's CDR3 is CASSSSGTGREKLFF. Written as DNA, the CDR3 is TGTGCCAGCAGCTCATCCGGGACAGGGAGGGAAAAACTGTTTTTT.

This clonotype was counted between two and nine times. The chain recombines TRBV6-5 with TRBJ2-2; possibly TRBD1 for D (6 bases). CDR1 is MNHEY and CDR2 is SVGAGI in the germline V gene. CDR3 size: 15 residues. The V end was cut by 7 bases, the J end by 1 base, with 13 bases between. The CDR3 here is CASTFDRMNTGELFF. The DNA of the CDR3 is TGTGCCAGCACCTTCGACAGGATGAACACCGGGGAGCTGTTTTTT.

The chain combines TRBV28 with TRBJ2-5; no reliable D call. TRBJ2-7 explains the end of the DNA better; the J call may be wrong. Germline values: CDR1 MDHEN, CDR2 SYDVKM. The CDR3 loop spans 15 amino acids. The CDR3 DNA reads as TGTGCCAGCAGTTTACCGTCTGGGGATCCCTACGAGCAGTACTTC. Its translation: CASSLPSGDPYEQYF.

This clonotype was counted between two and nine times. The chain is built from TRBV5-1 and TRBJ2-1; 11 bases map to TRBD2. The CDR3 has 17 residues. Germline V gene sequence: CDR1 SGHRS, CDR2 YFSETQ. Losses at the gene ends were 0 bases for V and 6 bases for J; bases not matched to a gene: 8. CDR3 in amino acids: CASSLAGGLADSNEQFF. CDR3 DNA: TGCGCCAGCAGCTTGGCCGGGGGACTAGCGGACAGCAATGAGCAGTTCTTC.

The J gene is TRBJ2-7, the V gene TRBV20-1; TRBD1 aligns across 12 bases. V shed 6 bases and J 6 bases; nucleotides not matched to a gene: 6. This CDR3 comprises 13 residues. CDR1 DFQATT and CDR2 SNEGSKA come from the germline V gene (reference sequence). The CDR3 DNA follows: TGCAGTGCGGGCCGGGACAGGGGGCTCGAGCAGTACTTC. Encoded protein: CSAGRDRGLEQYF.

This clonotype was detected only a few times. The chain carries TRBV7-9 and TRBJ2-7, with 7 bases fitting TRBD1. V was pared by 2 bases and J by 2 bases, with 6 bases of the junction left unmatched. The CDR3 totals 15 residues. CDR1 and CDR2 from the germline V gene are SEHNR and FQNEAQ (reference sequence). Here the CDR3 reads CASSLMGDRAYEQYF. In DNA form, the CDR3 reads TGTGCCAGCAGCTTAATGGGTGACAGGGCCTACGAGCAGTACTTC.

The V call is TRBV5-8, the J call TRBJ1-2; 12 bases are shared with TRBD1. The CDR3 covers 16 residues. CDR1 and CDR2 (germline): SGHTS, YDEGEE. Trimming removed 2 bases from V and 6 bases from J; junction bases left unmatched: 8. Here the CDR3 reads CASSFGTGGPIDGYTF. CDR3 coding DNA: TGTGCCAGCAGCTTCGGGACAGGGGGCCCCATCGATGGCTACACCTTC. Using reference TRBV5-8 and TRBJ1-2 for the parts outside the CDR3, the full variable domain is EAGVTQSPTHLIKTRGQQATLRCSPISGHTSVYWYQQALGLGLQFLLWYDEGEERNRGNFPPRFSGRQFPNYSSELNVNALELEDSALYLCASSFGTGGPIDGYTFGSGTRLTVV.

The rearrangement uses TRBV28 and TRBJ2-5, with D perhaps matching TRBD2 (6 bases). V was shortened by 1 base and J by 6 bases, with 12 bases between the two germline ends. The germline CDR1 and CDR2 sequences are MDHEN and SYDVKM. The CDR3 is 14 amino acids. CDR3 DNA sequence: TGTGCCAGCAGTTTATCGGACTACGGAAAGACCCAGTACTTC. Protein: CASSLSDYGKTQYF.

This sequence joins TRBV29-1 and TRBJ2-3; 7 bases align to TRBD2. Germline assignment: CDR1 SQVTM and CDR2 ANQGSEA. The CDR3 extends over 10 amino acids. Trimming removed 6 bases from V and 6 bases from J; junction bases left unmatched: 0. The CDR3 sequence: CSVRGDTQYF. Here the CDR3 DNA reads TGCAGCGTGCGGGGGGATACGCAGTATTTT.

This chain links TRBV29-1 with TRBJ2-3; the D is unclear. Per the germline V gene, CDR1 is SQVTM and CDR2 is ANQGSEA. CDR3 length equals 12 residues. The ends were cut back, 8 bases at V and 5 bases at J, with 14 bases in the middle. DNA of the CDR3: TGCAGCATAATGCGGACGGGAGATACGCAGTATTTT. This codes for CSIMRTGDTQYF.

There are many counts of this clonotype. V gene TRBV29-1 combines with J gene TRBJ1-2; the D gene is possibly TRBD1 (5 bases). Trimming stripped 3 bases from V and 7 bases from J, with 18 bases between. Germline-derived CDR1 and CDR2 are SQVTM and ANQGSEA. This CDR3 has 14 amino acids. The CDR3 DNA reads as TGCAGCGTTGACCCCTCCTCGAAAGGGGCTGGCTACACCTTC. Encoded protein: CSVDPSSKGAGYTF.

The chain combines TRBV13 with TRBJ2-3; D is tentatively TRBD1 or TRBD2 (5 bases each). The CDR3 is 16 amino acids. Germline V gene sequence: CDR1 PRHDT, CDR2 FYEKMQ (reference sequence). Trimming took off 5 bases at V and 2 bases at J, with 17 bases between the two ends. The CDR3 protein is CASSLRDGRLTDTQYF. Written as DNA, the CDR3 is TGTGCCAGCAGCCTCAGGGACGGCAGGCTCACAGATACGCAGTATTTT.

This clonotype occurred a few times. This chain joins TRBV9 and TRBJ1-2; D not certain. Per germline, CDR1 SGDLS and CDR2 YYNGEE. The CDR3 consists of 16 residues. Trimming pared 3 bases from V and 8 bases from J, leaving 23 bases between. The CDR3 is CASSAQNTESIDGYTF. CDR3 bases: TGTGCCAGCAGCGCACAAAATACGGAGAGTATCGACGGCTACACCTTC.

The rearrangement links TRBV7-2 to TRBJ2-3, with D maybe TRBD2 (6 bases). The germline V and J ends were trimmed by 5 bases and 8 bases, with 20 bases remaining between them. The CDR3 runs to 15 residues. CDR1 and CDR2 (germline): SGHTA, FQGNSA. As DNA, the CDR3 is TGTGCCAGCAGCCCCCAGGAGGGAGGAGCAGGTACGCAGTATTTT. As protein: CASSPQEGGAGTQYF.

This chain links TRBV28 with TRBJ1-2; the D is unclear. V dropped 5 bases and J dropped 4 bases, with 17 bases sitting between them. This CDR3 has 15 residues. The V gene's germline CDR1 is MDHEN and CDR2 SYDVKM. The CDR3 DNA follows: TGTGCCAGCAGTCCCAACGAGGGCGAGGGCTATGGCTACACCTTC. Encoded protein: CASSPNEGEGYGYTF.